A single sample is the source of the 15 T cell receptor beta chains below, sequenced in a study of cytomegalovirus exposure and HLA in healthy donors. PCR amplification relied on 60 Vbeta primers (plus 13 Jbeta primers). Some clones are missing from TCRdb's copy, which holds only in-frame ones; the method was immunoSEQ multiplex PCR. The table lists roughly 66,000 clones, around 78% of them singletons. Input material: PBMCs. The receptors here all came from a man aged 18 to 35 in good health and CMV-seropositive.

This clone has more than one count but fewer than ten. This chain joins TRBV6-5 and TRBJ1-4; 8 bases map to TRBD1. Trimming at V came to 6 bases and at J to 9 bases, leaving 9 bases not matched to a gene. Germline-derived CDR1 and CDR2 are MNHEY and SVGAGI. The CDR3 is 14 residues long. As DNA, the CDR3 is TGTGCCAGCAGCCCGGGACAGGCTATTCAAAAACTGTTTTTT. It codes for CASSPGQAIQKLFF.

This chain links TRBV5-4 with TRBJ1-1, with a tentative D call TRBD1 (6 bases). Germline loops: CDR1 SGHNT, CDR2 YYREEE (reference sequence). The CDR3 runs to 17 residues. Between the trimmed V and J ends, which lost 3 bases and 6 bases, there was a span of 24 bases. CDR3 DNA sequence: TGTGCCAGCAGCTCTCCGACTTTACAGGGATTCCGGTCTGAAGCTTTCTTT. This codes for CASSSPTLQGFRSEAFF.

The V call is TRBV5-1, the J call TRBJ2-1, with D perhaps matching TRBD2 (6 bases). This CDR3 spans 12 amino acids. The V end lost 5 bases, the J end lost 12 bases, and 15 bases lay between the germline ends. Per the germline V gene, CDR1 is SGHRS and CDR2 is YFSETQ. CDR3 nucleotides: TGCGCCAGCAGACAACTAGCCTCTTCGCAGTTCTTC. It yields the protein CASRQLASSQFF.

The chain employs TRBV6-1 and TRBJ1-2; possibly TRBD1 for D (5 bases). The length of the CDR3 is 14 residues. V lost 4 bases and J lost 5, with 14 bases in between. CDR1 and CDR2 (germline): MNHNS, SASEGT. As DNA, the CDR3 is TGTGCCAGCAGTGTGGGCGCAGGGCCTTATGGCTACACCTTC. Translated: CASSVGAGPYGYTF.

This clone was recorded a few times. V usage is TRBV30 and J usage is TRBJ1-5; the D gene is possibly TRBD1 (6 bases). Trimming took 2 bases from V and 5 from J, leaving 10 bases between them. CDR1 GTSNPN and CDR2 SVGIG come from the germline V gene (reference sequence). This CDR3 has 13 residues. The CDR3 region has the DNA TGTGCCTGGAGTCCACAGGGAGATCAGCCCCAGCATTTT. Translating gives CAWSPQGDQPQHF.

This clone was recorded a few times. V and J are TRBV30 and TRBJ1-2; D unresolved. Trimming left V 3 bases short and J 8 bases short, with 10 bases between. The V gene's germline CDR1 is GTSNPN and CDR2 SVGIG (reference sequence). The CDR3 loop spans 11 amino acids. The DNA of the CDR3 is TGTGCCTGGAGCCATGAGGAGGGCTACACCTTC. Residues: CAWSHEEGYTF.

The chain uses TRBV30 and TRBJ1-1; maybe TRBD1 (6 bases). CDR1 GTSNPN and CDR2 SVGIG come from the germline V gene (reference sequence). The CDR3 is 13 amino acids. Between the trimmed V and J ends, which lost 0 bases and 7 bases, there was a span of 12 bases. CDR3 amino acids: CAWSVQGKGEAFF. The CDR3 region has the DNA TGTGCCTGGAGTGTACAGGGTAAAGGTGAAGCTTTCTTT.

The J gene is TRBJ1-1, the V gene TRBV4-1; no firm D call. Germline V gives CDR1 MGHRA, CDR2 YSYEKL. The CDR3 is 15 amino acids. V was cut by 1 base and J by 3 bases, with 12 bases left in between. CDR3 nucleotide sequence: TGCGCCAGCAGCCAAGTACAGCTTAAGGACACTGAAGCTTTCTTT. Translation gives CASSQVQLKDTEAFF.

The chain is built from TRBV10-2 and TRBJ1-5; tentatively, D is TRBD1 (6 bases). Germline V gives CDR1 WSHSY, CDR2 SAAADI. V lost 2 bases and J 7 bases, leaving 12 bases between the germline ends. The CDR3 extends over 14 amino acids. The CDR3 DNA follows: TGCGCCAGCAGTGAGCAGGGGTGGGTACAGCCCCAGCATTTT. Its translation: CASSEQGWVQPQHF.

The chain recombines TRBV5-1 with TRBJ2-7; D may be TRBD2 (5 bases). The length of the CDR3 is 15 residues. The V end was cut by 4 bases, the J end by 4 bases, with 18 bases between. The germline CDR1 and CDR2 sequences are SGHRS and YFSETQ. The CDR3 DNA reads as TGCGCCAGCAGCGACACCAACGGACTCCTGTACGAGCAGTACTTC. Translating it yields CASSDTNGLLYEQYF.

The V gene is TRBV10-3, the J gene TRBJ1-2, with 7 bases matching TRBD1. The germline V gene encodes CDR1 ENHRY and CDR2 SYGVKD. This CDR3 is built from 14 residues. V was pared by 3 bases and J by 4 bases, with 5 bases of the junction left unmatched. As DNA, the CDR3 is TGTGCCATCAGTGACCAGGGGGAGATCTATGGCTACACCTTC. Protein product: CAISDQGEIYGYTF.

J is TRBJ2-1 and V is TRBV6-5; 14 positions match TRBD2. This CDR3 has 15 residues. CDR1 and CDR2 (germline): MNHEY, SVGAGI. The V segment lost 10 bases and the J segment 7 bases; nucleotides outside the gene matches: 9. The CDR3 here is CATQGGLAGVNEQFF. CDR3 coding DNA: TGTGCCACTCAAGGGGGACTAGCGGGAGTAAATGAGCAGTTCTTC.

This chain joins TRBV4-1 and TRBJ1-5, with D tentatively TRBD1 (6 bases). CDR3 size: 14 residues. Germline V gene data show CDR1 as MGHRA and CDR2 as YSYEKL. V dropped 0 bases and J dropped 6 bases, with 9 bases sitting between them. In nucleotides, the CDR3 is TGCGCCAGCAGCCAAGAACAGGGAACTCAGCCCCAGCATTTT. Translated: CASSQEQGTQPQHF.

This chain joins TRBV27 and TRBJ1-1, with D possibly being TRBD1 (6 bases). CDR1 and CDR2 (germline): MNHEY, SMNVEV (reference sequence). The ends were cut back, 3 bases at V and 5 bases at J, with 10 bases in the middle. The CDR3 has 13 residues. In nucleotides, the CDR3 is TGTGCCAGCAGTTTTCCCGGACAGACTGAAGCTTTCTTT. Translation: CASSFPGQTEAFF.

J is TRBJ1-1 and V is TRBV18; 7 bases agree with TRBD1. This CDR3 contains 13 residues. Germline CDR1 is KGHSH and CDR2 is LQKENI. Trimming at V came to 6 bases and at J to 3 bases, leaving 4 bases not matched to a gene. This CDR3 is CASSSGQHTEAFF. The CDR3 bases are TGTGCCAGCTCGTCGGGACAGCACACTGAAGCTTTCTTT. Combining the CDR3 with reference TRBV18 and TRBJ1-1 gives the whole variable domain NAGVMQNPRHLVRRRGQEARLRCSPMKGHSHVYWYRQLPEEGLKFMVYLQKENIIDESGMPKERFSAEFPKEGPSILRIQQVVRGDSAAYFCASSSGQHTEAFFGQGTRLTVV.